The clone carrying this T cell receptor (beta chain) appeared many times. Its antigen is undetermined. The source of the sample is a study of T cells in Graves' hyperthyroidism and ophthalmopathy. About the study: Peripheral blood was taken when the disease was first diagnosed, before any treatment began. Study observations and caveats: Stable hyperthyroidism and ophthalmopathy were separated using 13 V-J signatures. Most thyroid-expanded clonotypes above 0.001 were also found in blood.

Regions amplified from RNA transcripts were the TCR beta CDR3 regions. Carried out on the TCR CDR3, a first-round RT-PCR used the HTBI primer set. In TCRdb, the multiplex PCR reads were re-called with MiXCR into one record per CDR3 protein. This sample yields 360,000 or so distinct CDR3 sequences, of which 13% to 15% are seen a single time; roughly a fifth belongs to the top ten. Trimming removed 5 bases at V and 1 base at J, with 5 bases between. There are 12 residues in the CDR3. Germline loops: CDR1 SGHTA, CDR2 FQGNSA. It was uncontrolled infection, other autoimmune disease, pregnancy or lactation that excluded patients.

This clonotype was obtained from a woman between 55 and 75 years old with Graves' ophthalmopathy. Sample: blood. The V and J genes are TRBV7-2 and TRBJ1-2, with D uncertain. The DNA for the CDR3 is TGTGCCAGCAGCCGGAATAACTATGGCTACACCTTC. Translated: CASSRNNYGYTF. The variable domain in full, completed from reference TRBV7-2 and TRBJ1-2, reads GAGVSQSPSNKVTEKGKDVELRCDPISGHTALYWYRQSLGQGLEFLIYFQGNSAPDKSGLPSDRFSAERTGGSVSTLTIQRTQQEDSAVYLCASSRNNYGYTFGSGTRLTVV.